These 20 T cell receptor beta chains originate from one sample sequenced in a study of T cell repertoires in cytomegalovirus infection. MiXCR, applied by TCRdb to the reads, yields one record per CDR3 protein. The table includes hundreds of thousands of distinct CDR3 sequences, more than 20% detected once. Specimen: CD8+ T cells from PBMCs. Receptors originate from a human donor in good health (CMV status not recorded). Some clones in this sample may be carry-over from other donors' samples.

In its sample, this clonotype was seen a few times. The chain carries TRBV12-3 or TRBV12-4 and TRBJ1-5; a possible D gene is TRBD1 (5 bases). V was clipped by 6 bases and J by 2 bases, with 14 bases between them. CDR3 length equals 15 residues. CDR3 DNA sequence: TGTGCCAGCAGCCCGACCCTGGGGGGCAATCAGCCCCAGCATTTT. This encodes CASSPTLGGNQPQHF.

The V call is TRBV5-1, the J call TRBJ2-5; D tentatively fits TRBD1 or TRBD2 (5 bases each). The CDR3 sequence is 15 residues long. The V end was cut by 1 base, the J end by 3 bases, with 13 bases between. Germline loops: CDR1 SGHRS, CDR2 YFSETQ. CDR3 nucleotides: TGCGCCAGCAGCTTGTATGGCCAGGGAGAAGAGACCCAGTACTTC. It yields the protein CASSLYGQGEETQYF.

CDR3 DNA: TGCAGTGCTAGAGACGGGACAGAAGAAATGAGGAAACTGTTTTTT. Encoded protein: CSARDGTEEMRKLFF. The chain joins TRBV20-1 to TRBJ1-4; 7 nucleotides align to TRBD1. V shed 0 bases and J 11 bases; nucleotides not matched to a gene: 12. The CDR3 loop spans 15 amino acids. Germline V gene lookup returns CDR1 DFQATT and CDR2 SNEGSKA (reference sequence).

Concerning this clonotype: A much bigger clone sits one base away, suggesting this may be a read error. The genes are TRBV28 and TRBJ1-2, with TRBD1 as a possible D gene (6 bases). The CDR3 extends over 15 amino acids. Germline lookup yields CDR1 MDHEN and CDR2 SYDVKM. In nucleotides, the CDR3 is TGTGCCAGCAGTTTCGTCGGGGGGCTTAACTATGGCTGCACCTTC. It codes for CASSFVGGLNYGCTF.

The chain recombines TRBV7-2 with TRBJ2-7; D gene ambiguous. Germline V gene lookup returns CDR1 SGHTA and CDR2 FQGNSA. V lost 3 bases, J lost 4 bases, and 10 bases lay in between. The length of the CDR3 is 13 residues. This chain's CDR3 is CASSFESTYEQYV. CDR3 nucleotides: TGTGCCAGCAGCTTCGAAAGCACTTACGAGCAGTACGTC.

The chain couples TRBV23-1 to TRBJ2-4; D possibly matches TRBD1 or TRBD2 (6 bases each). TRBV23-1 is treated as an ORF (open reading frame) with a function not yet certain. The CDR3 totals 16 residues. The V end lost 7 bases, the J end lost 1 base, and 17 bases lay between the germline ends. The CDR3 nucleotides are TGCGCCAGCACCCGAGGGGGGCGATCGGCCAAAAACATTCAGTACTTC. It encodes CASTRGGRSAKNIQYF.

This clonotype was found many times. The chain is built from TRBV20-1 and TRBJ1-1; tentative D call: TRBD1 (5 bases). Germline CDR1 is DFQATT and CDR2 is SNEGSKA (reference sequence). Trimming stripped 2 bases from V and 1 base from J, with 20 bases between. This CDR3 contains 17 residues. CDR3 sequence reads: CSARPRSATGPNTEAFF. The CDR3 nucleotides are TGCAGTGCTAGACCCCGGTCGGCCACAGGACCGAACACTGAAGCTTTCTTT.

This rearrangement joins TRBV6-6 to TRBJ1-2; possible D gene TRBD1, 6 bases. The V end was cut by 4 bases, the J end by 7 bases, with 16 bases between. Germline loops: CDR1 MNHNY, CDR2 SVGAGI (reference sequence). This CDR3 is built from 14 residues. Here the CDR3 reads CASSLGGGGGGYTF. The DNA of the CDR3 is TGTGCCAGCAGTTTGGGGGGCGGAGGTGGTGGCTACACCTTC.

This chain connects TRBV6-1 to TRBJ1-1; the D gene is possibly TRBD1 (6 bases). The CDR3 sequence is 14 residues long. V lost 7 bases, J lost 1 base, and 13 bases lay in between. CDR1 MNHNS and CDR2 SASEGT come from the germline V gene. The CDR3 spells CASTIGQTNTEAFF. CDR3 DNA: TGTGCCAGCACCATAGGACAGACGAACACTGAAGCTTTCTTT.

This clonotype came up many times. V and J are TRBV28 and TRBJ2-4; D call uncertain. Germline V lookup: CDR1 MDHEN, CDR2 SYDVKM. The V gene lost 8 bases and the J gene lost 7 bases, with 9 bases spanning the gap. The CDR3 covers 11 residues. The CDR3 bases are TGTGCCAGCCTATTGGGGAACATTCAGTACTTC. Its protein product is CASLLGNIQYF.

This clonotype occurred a few times. The rearrangement links TRBV6-5 to TRBJ2-4; TRBD1 matches at 8 bases. Germline V gene lookup returns CDR1 MNHEY and CDR2 SVGAGI. CDR3 size: 20 residues. J gave up 2 bases and V 2 bases, and 17 bases lay outside the gene matches. The CDR3: CASSYLSPTRQGNPKNIQYF. CDR3 in DNA: TGTGCCAGCAGTTACCTCTCTCCGACCCGACAGGGGAACCCCAAAAACATTCAGTACTTC.

This clonotype was detected a few times. The V and J genes are TRBV27 and TRBJ1-5; D is unclear. Germline V lookup: CDR1 MNHEY, CDR2 SMNVEV (reference sequence). This CDR3 region has 15 residues. V dropped 5 bases and J dropped 2 bases, with 13 bases sitting between them. CDR3 amino acids: CASSPRTVGNQPQHF. The CDR3 DNA is TGTGCCAGCAGTCCTCGGACCGTGGGCAATCAGCCCCAGCATTTT.

This clonotype was observed many times. The chain is built from TRBV7-9 and TRBJ2-1; perhaps D is TRBD1 or TRBD2 (5 bases each). The germline V gene has CDR1 SEHNR and CDR2 FQNEAQ (reference sequence). V shed 2 bases and J shed 5 bases, with 10 bases lying between them. CDR3 length: 14 residues. CDR3 in amino acids: CASSLRDVHNEQFF. As DNA, the CDR3 is TGTGCCAGCAGCTTACGGGACGTCCACAATGAGCAGTTCTTC.

V usage is TRBV12-3 or TRBV12-4 and J usage is TRBJ2-7, with TRBD2 matching 13 bases. V lost 3 bases to trimming and J lost 3 bases; unmatched junction nucleotides: 5. The CDR3 length is 16 residues. DNA of the CDR3: TGTGCCAGCAGTTTGCCTACTAGCGGGGGGGACTACGAGCAGTACTTC. Protein: CASSLPTSGGDYEQYF.

This clonotype was observed at least ten times. This chain links TRBV12-3 or TRBV12-4 with TRBJ2-5, with D maybe TRBD2 (7 bases). V lost 1 base to trimming and J lost 5 bases, with 17 bases between them. This CDR3 contains 16 residues. The CDR3 here is CASSLELRGRRETQYF. CDR3 coding DNA: TGTGCCAGCAGTTTAGAATTGCGGGGGCGAAGGGAGACCCAGTACTTC.

CDR3 residues: CASRTETGAYNEQFF. In DNA, the CDR3 is TGTGCCAGTAGGACCGAGACAGGGGCATACAATGAGCAGTTCTTC. V usage is TRBV19 and J usage is TRBJ2-1, with 8 bases identical to TRBD1. Unmatched junction bases numbered 8, after V lost 6 bases and J lost 4 bases. Germline V CDR1 and CDR2: LNHDA, SQIVND (reference sequence). The CDR3 is made up of 15 amino acids.

This clonotype was seen ten or more times. The chain couples TRBV7-8 to TRBJ2-7; D tentatively fits TRBD1 or TRBD2 (5 bases each). CDR1 and CDR2 from the germline V gene are SGHVS and FQNEAQ. Between the trimmed V and J ends, which lost 5 bases and 3 bases, there was a span of 14 bases. The CDR3 loop spans 14 amino acids. The CDR3, as DNA: TGTGCCAGCAGCCCAGCCGGGGCGGTCTACGAGCAGTACTTC. Translation gives CASSPAGAVYEQYF.

This clonotype was observed a handful of times. The rearrangement joins TRBV6-5 to TRBJ2-1; tentatively, D is TRBD1 (7 bases). The CDR3 sequence is 14 residues long. V shed 0 bases and J shed 15 bases, with 18 bases lying between them. Germline CDR1 MNHEY, CDR2 SVGAGI. This CDR3 is CASSYSPRGVYTFF. The CDR3, as DNA: TGTGCCAGCAGTTACTCACCCAGGGGGGTGTACACGTTCTTC.

In this sample, this clonotype turned up a few times. The V and J genes are TRBV10-3 and TRBJ1-1; no definite D call. The CDR3 loop spans 12 amino acids. Trimming pared 11 bases from V and 2 bases from J, leaving 12 bases between. CDR1 and CDR2 (germline): ENHRY, SYGVKD. The CDR3 DNA reads TGTGCCTGCATGACGGAAAACACTGAAGCTTTCTTT. This codes for CACMTENTEAFF.

This clonotype showed up just once. A much larger clone differs from this one at a single base, so this may be a read error. The chain is built from TRBV7-2 and TRBJ2-7; 15 bases match TRBD2. Trimming took 5 bases from V and 5 from J; bases not matched to a gene: 4. The length of the CDR3 is 15 residues. Germline V lookup: CDR1 SGHTA, CDR2 FQGNSA. CDR3 residues: CASSKGTSGGHEQYV. The CDR3 coding sequence is TGTGCCAGCAGCAAAGGGACTAGCGGGGGGCACGAGCAGTACGTC.